The 28 T cell receptor beta chains below were found in one sample sequenced in a study of T-cell reconstitution after alpha-beta-depleted transplantation in children. Molecular barcoding with unique molecular identifiers was used for the TCRbeta library. MiXCR was run by TCRdb on the PCR reads, yielding one entry per CDR3 protein. The table has approximately 430,000 distinct CDR3 sequences, about a sixth seen once; the top ten hold roughly 27%. The sequenced sample was PBMCs, mostly from graft donor cells, obtained 360 days after TCRalphabeta/CD19-depleted stem cell transplant. All receptors come from a boy younger than two who had a stem cell transplant for Wiskott-Aldrich syndrome, so the T cells may come from the graft donor.

This clonotype was seen more than once but under ten times. The V gene is TRBV7-6, the J gene TRBJ1-1; D may be TRBD1 (6 bases). The CDR3 contains 14 residues. Germline V gene lookup returns CDR1 SGHVS and CDR2 FNYEAQ. With 3 bases removed from V and 4 bases from J, the gap between germline ends came to 12 bases. CDR3: CASSLWGLGTEAFF. The DNA for the CDR3 is TGTGCCAGCAGCTTGTGGGGGCTGGGCACTGAAGCTTTCTTT.

The rearrangement joins TRBV27 to TRBJ2-3; possibly TRBD1 for D (5 bases). Germline V CDR1 and CDR2: MNHEY, SMNVEV (reference sequence). This CDR3 has 14 residues. The ends were cut back, 0 bases at V and 10 bases at J, with 14 bases in the middle. The CDR3 DNA reads TGTGCCAGCAGTTTATCGAAAAGGGGTGTACCGCAGTATTTT. This translates into CASSLSKRGVPQYF.

This clonotype was found a few times. CDR3 sequence (DNA): TGCGCCAGCAGCCATTCCGGGACACCTCAAGAGACCCAGTACTTC. This sequence encodes CASSHSGTPQETQYF. The rearrangement links TRBV5-1 to TRBJ2-5; D may be TRBD1 (6 bases). This CDR3 spans 15 amino acids. The V gene lost 4 bases and the J gene lost 2 bases, with 15 bases spanning the gap. Per germline, CDR1 SGHRS and CDR2 YFSETQ.

This chain uses TRBV7-2 with TRBJ2-3, with 7 bases matching TRBD2. Germline V gene data show CDR1 as SGHTA and CDR2 as FQGNSA. V gave up 1 base and J gave up 1 base; unmatched junction bases: 5. The CDR3 loop spans 16 amino acids. The CDR3 protein is CASSLGGRAGTDTQYF. Here the CDR3 DNA reads TGTGCCAGCAGCTTAGGAGGGAGGGCCGGCACAGATACGCAGTATTTT.

This chain joins TRBV3-1 and TRBJ2-5; 12 bases are a match to TRBD1. The CDR3 runs to 15 residues. From germline, CDR1 is LGHDT and CDR2 YNNKEL (reference sequence). V trimming: 6 bases; J trimming: 4 bases; junction bases outside the gene matches: 6. CDR3 sequence: CASRTGTGGRETQYF. CDR3 nucleotide sequence: TGTGCCAGCAGAACCGGGACAGGGGGCCGAGAGACCCAGTACTTC.

In this sample, this clonotype turned up a few times. CDR3 sequence: CASTPRDSYNEQFF. DNA for the CDR3: TGTGCCAGCACCCCCCGAGACTCATACAATGAGCAGTTCTTC. The chain couples TRBV5-4 to TRBJ2-1; D ambiguous. The CDR3 contains 14 residues. Trimming left V 6 bases short and J 4 bases short, with 14 bases between. CDR1 SGHNT and CDR2 YYREEE come from the germline V gene (reference sequence).

A few counts support this clonotype. V and J are TRBV7-6 and TRBJ2-1; 11 bases agree with TRBD2. With V trimmed by 1 base and J by 9 bases, 8 bases remained unmatched. The germline CDR1 and CDR2 sequences are SGHVS and FNYEAQ. The CDR3 sequence is 16 residues long. The CDR3 DNA reads as TGTGCCAGCAGCTTAGGGGGACTAGCGGTACGGGGTGAGCAGTTCTTC. Translation: CASSLGGLAVRGEQFF.

This chain joins TRBV7-8 and TRBJ2-1, with TRBD1 matching over 7 bases. CDR1 SGHVS and CDR2 FQNEAQ come from the germline V gene. CDR3 length: 15 amino acids. Trimming took 7 bases from V and 1 from J; bases not matched to a gene: 7. CDR3 DNA sequence: TGTGCCAGCACTAGAGGCAGGGGGTCCTACAATGAGCAGTTCTTC. This codes for CASTRGRGSYNEQFF.

The V gene is TRBV12-3 or TRBV12-4, the J gene TRBJ2-4, with 10 bases that match TRBD2. The CDR3 has 18 amino acids. The ends lost 8 bases at V and 0 bases at J; junction bases unmatched: 13. CDR3 residues: CASCRLAGAPAAKNIQYF. CDR3 nucleotides: TGTGCCAGCTGTCGTCTAGCGGGAGCACCCGCAGCCAAAAACATTCAGTACTTC.

The gene calls are TRBV7-9 and TRBJ2-1; D is unresolved. V lost 3 bases and J 5 bases, leaving 8 bases between the germline ends. The CDR3 contains 13 residues. Germline V gives CDR1 SEHNR, CDR2 FQNEAQ (reference sequence). The CDR3 DNA follows: TGTGCCAGCAGCTTTAGTGTCGACAATGAGCAGTTCTTC. It codes for CASSFSVDNEQFF.

The V call is TRBV20-1, the J call TRBJ2-3; a possible D gene is TRBD1 (5 bases). The V and J ends lost 3 bases and 2 bases respectively, with 12 bases between them. The CDR3 is 14 residues long. Germline CDR1 is DFQATT and CDR2 is SNEGSKA (reference sequence). This CDR3 is CSASRQPTTDTQYF. The CDR3 DNA is TGCAGTGCTAGTCGACAGCCTACCACAGATACGCAGTATTTT.

CDR3 region: CASSLSRTLAKNIQYF. The CDR3 DNA is TGTGCCAGCAGTTTATCGAGGACATTAGCCAAAAACATTCAGTACTTC. This chain joins TRBV12-3 or TRBV12-4 and TRBJ2-4; weak D call: TRBD1 (5 bases). V gave up 2 bases and J gave up 0 bases, with 11 bases separating them. The CDR3 consists of 16 residues.

This clonotype was seen repeatedly, ten times or more. The chain employs TRBV10-3 and TRBJ2-6, with D possibly matching TRBD2 (5 bases). Germline CDR1 ENHRY, CDR2 SYGVKD. V lost 5 bases to trimming and J lost 2 bases, with 10 bases between them. This CDR3 is built from 15 residues. CDR3 in DNA: TGTGCCATCAGTCGGGGAAGTACTGGGGCCAACGTCCTGACTTTC. Its protein product is CAISRGSTGANVLTF.

The genes are TRBV10-3 and TRBJ2-7; TRBD1 agrees at 11 bases. Trimming removed 2 bases from V and 4 bases from J; junction bases left unmatched: 1. The CDR3 covers 14 residues. Germline CDR1 and CDR2: ENHRY and SYGVKD. CDR3 residues: CAISERDRGYEQYF. The CDR3 nucleotides are TGTGCCATCAGTGAGCGGGACAGGGGGTACGAGCAGTACTTC.

A few counts support this clonotype. The V and J genes are TRBV6-2 or TRBV6-3 and TRBJ2-1; TRBD2 agrees at 10 bases. Germline CDR1 MNHEY, CDR2 SVGEGT. V gave up 8 bases and J gave up 10 bases; unmatched junction bases: 8. The CDR3 spans 13 residues. CDR3 in amino acids: CASRPSGRAEQFF. CDR3 bases: TGTGCCAGCCGGCCTAGCGGGAGAGCAGAGCAGTTCTTC.

This clonotype was seen a handful of times. The V call is TRBV9, the J call TRBJ1-2, with 7 bases lining up with TRBD1. This CDR3 has 17 amino acids. With V trimmed by 3 bases and J by 1 base, 12 bases remained unmatched. From germline, CDR1 is SGDLS and CDR2 YYNGEE. The CDR3 region has the DNA TGTGCCAGCAGCGAGTGGGGGACAGCCCATGGTAACTATGGCTACACCTTC. The encoded protein is CASSEWGTAHGNYGYTF.

CDR3 sequence reads: CASSRGTGNSPLHF. The CDR3 DNA is TGTGCCAGCAGCCGAGGGACAGGGAATTCACCCCTCCACTTT. V gene TRBV7-6 combines with J gene TRBJ1-6, with 9 nucleotides matching TRBD1. There are 14 residues in the CDR3. After removal of 5 bases from V and 7 bases from J, the junction contained 3 bases not matched to a gene. Germline V gives CDR1 SGHVS, CDR2 FNYEAQ. The variable domain in full, with the rest retrieved from reference TRBV7-6 and TRBJ1-6, is GAGVSQSPRYKVTKRGQDVALRCDPISGHVSLYWYRQALGQGPEFLTYFNYEAQQDKSGLPNDRFSAERPEGSISTLTIQRTEQRDSAMYRCASSRGTGNSPLHFGNGTRLTVT.

This clonotype was counted only a few times. The rearrangement links TRBV7-2 to TRBJ2-1, with D hard to call. Trimming shortened V by 3 bases and J by 0 bases, and 9 bases separated the two germline ends. Germline V lookup: CDR1 SGHTA, CDR2 FQGNSA. This CDR3 region has 15 residues. For the CDR3, the DNA is TGTGCCAGCAGCTTCAGCCCAGCCTCCTACAATGAGCAGTTCTTC. Translation: CASSFSPASYNEQFF. Full variable domain (outside the CDR3, taken from reference TRBV7-2 and TRBJ2-1): GAGVSQSPSNKVTEKGKDVELRCDPISGHTALYWYRQSLGQGLEFLIYFQGNSAPDKSGLPSDRFSAERTGGSVSTLTIQRTQQEDSAVYLCASSFSPASYNEQFFGPGTRLTVL.

J is TRBJ2-7 and V is TRBV4-1, with a tentative D call TRBD1 (6 bases). Germline V gene sequence: CDR1 MGHRA, CDR2 YSYEKL. V gave up 0 bases and J gave up 4 bases, with 25 bases separating them. The CDR3 totals 19 residues. The CDR3, as DNA: TGCGCCAGCAGCCAAGATGGGCGGACAGCCGGGGACACGATTTACGAGCAGTACTTC. As protein: CASSQDGRTAGDTIYEQYF.

The V and J genes are TRBV20-1 and TRBJ2-1; 11 nucleotides agree with TRBD2. V gave up 3 bases and J gave up 8 bases; unmatched junction bases: 9. The CDR3 sequence is 15 residues long. Germline lookup yields CDR1 DFQATT and CDR2 SNEGSKA (reference sequence). The CDR3 nucleotides are TGCAGTGCTAGCCTCGTAGCGGGAGGGGTACATGAGCAGTTCTTC. The encoded protein is CSASLVAGGVHEQFF.

Turning to this clonotype: A read error is possible here, since a much larger clone lies one base away. This chain connects TRBV12-3 or TRBV12-4 to TRBJ1-1; no reliable D call. The CDR3 totals 13 residues. The V end was cut by 5 bases, the J end by 1 base, with 8 bases between. CDR3 in amino acids: CASSTYRNTEAFF. CDR3 coding DNA: TGTGCCAGCAGTACCTACAGGAACACTGAAGCTTTCTTT.

This clonotype was counted at least ten times. The rearrangement links TRBV5-1 to TRBJ2-5; no clear D. V lost 4 bases to trimming and J lost 4 bases, with 14 bases between them. The CDR3 contains 14 residues. Germline CDR1 reads SGHRS; CDR2 reads YFSETQ. CDR3 region: CASSIHTWGETQYF. CDR3 bases: TGCGCCAGCAGCATACACACGTGGGGAGAGACCCAGTACTTC.

This clonotype was seen only a few times. The chain carries TRBV5-1 and TRBJ2-7, with 10 positions matching TRBD1. The germline V gene has CDR1 SGHRS and CDR2 YFSETQ. Trimming at V came to 3 bases and at J to 6 bases, leaving 6 bases not matched to a gene. The CDR3 runs to 14 residues. CDR3 residues: CASSSGTGAFEQYF. The CDR3 DNA reads TGCGCCAGCAGCTCCGGGACAGGGGCTTTCGAGCAGTACTTC.

The CDR3 loop is CASSSVGPQHF. For the CDR3, the DNA is TGTGCCAGCAGCTCGGTGGGACCCCAGCATTTT. The V call is TRBV7-2, the J call TRBJ1-5; the D is unclear. The CDR3 consists of 11 residues. CDR1 is SGHTA, CDR2 FQGNSA, per germline. V was shortened by 4 bases and J by 10 bases, with 8 bases between the two germline ends. Full variable domain (rest looked up from reference TRBV7-2 and TRBJ1-5): GAGVSQSPSNKVTEKGKDVELRCDPISGHTALYWYRQSLGQGLEFLIYFQGNSAPDKSGLPSDRFSAERTGGSVSTLTIQRTQQEDSAVYLCASSSVGPQHFGDGTRLSIL.

This clonotype turned up a few times. This rearrangement joins TRBV2 to TRBJ2-3; D possibly corresponds to TRBD2 (5 bases). CDR1 is SNHLY and CDR2 is FYNNEI in the germline V gene. Trimming removed 2 bases at V and 2 bases at J, with 8 bases between. This CDR3 has 14 amino acids. CDR3 sequence: CASSEPSPTDTQYF. CDR3 nucleotides: TGTGCCAGCAGTGAACCTAGCCCCACAGATACGCAGTATTTT.

This clonotype was recorded a few times. V and J are TRBV28 and TRBJ2-7, with D tentatively TRBD1 or TRBD2 (5 bases each). The CDR3 has 15 residues. From germline, CDR1 is MDHEN and CDR2 SYDVKM. V gave up 4 bases and J gave up 2 bases, with 15 bases separating them. The DNA for the CDR3 is TGTGCCAGCAGTTCCCCCTCAGGGACGGCCTACGAGCAGTACTTC. The encoded protein is CASSSPSGTAYEQYF.

The chain joins TRBV20-1 to TRBJ2-5; TRBD2 matches at 10 bases. The trim removed 1 base at V and 4 bases at J, leaving 6 bases unmatched. The length of the CDR3 is 15 residues. The germline gives CDR1 DFQATT, CDR2 SNEGSKA (reference sequence). The CDR3 reads CSARVGAGGRETQYF. The CDR3 nucleotides read TGCAGTGCTAGAGTCGGAGCGGGAGGGAGAGAGACCCAGTACTTC.

The chain uses TRBV6-5 and TRBJ2-3; possibly TRBD1 for D (7 bases). Germline CDR1 is MNHEY and CDR2 is SVGAGI. V dropped 2 bases and J dropped 6 bases, with 15 bases sitting between them. This CDR3 region has 15 residues. This chain's CDR3 is CASSYPRRDSDTQYF. The CDR3 DNA is TGTGCCAGCAGTTACCCGAGGAGGGACAGTGATACGCAGTATTTT.